The 28 T cell receptor beta chains below were found in one sample sequenced in a study of T cells after yellow fever vaccination. One entry per CDR3 protein, called by TCRdb with MiXCR from the 5' RACE reads. The sample records just over 250,000 distinct CDR3 sequences, about 5.2% being singletons. The specimen was CD4+ T cells sorted from PBMCs, collected on the day of the yellow fever booster vaccination. The receptors originated from a man younger than 35 who received the YFV17D yellow fever vaccine.

This clonotype was recorded many times. This chain joins TRBV5-1 and TRBJ2-1; 10 bases map to TRBD2. The CDR3 extends over 17 amino acids. The germline V gene encodes CDR1 SGHRS and CDR2 YFSETQ. Germline trimming cut 3 bases from V and 2 bases from J; bases unmatched to any gene: 8. The CDR3 region has the DNA TGCGCCAGCAGCTCCGGTAGGCTAGCGGGGGCCTACAATGAGCAGTTCTTC. It specifies CASSSGRLAGAYNEQFF.

This clonotype was recorded a few times. The rearrangement uses TRBV14 and TRBJ2-4; weak D call: TRBD2 (5 bases). The germline gives CDR1 SGHDN, CDR2 FVKESK. The CDR3 sequence is 13 residues long. The V end was cut by 4 bases, the J end by 4 bases, with 8 bases between. The CDR3 DNA is TGTGCCAGCAGCCGTTCGGGGAAAAACATTCAGTACTTC. As protein: CASSRSGKNIQYF.

This clonotype was picked up a small number of times. The chain is built from TRBV5-1 and TRBJ2-3; TRBD2 matches 15 bases. The CDR3 has 16 residues. J gave up 11 bases and V 4 bases, and 11 bases lay outside the gene matches. The germline V gene encodes CDR1 SGHRS and CDR2 YFSETQ. The CDR3 is CASSLGLAGGTSGQYF. CDR3 in DNA: TGCGCCAGCAGCCTGGGACTAGCGGGGGGAACTAGCGGGCAGTATTTT.

This clonotype appeared a few times. The chain links TRBV6-2 or TRBV6-3 to TRBJ2-1, with TRBD2 matching over 12 bases. CDR1 and CDR2 from the germline V gene are MNHEY and SVGEGT. The CDR3 loop spans 14 amino acids. Unmatched junction bases numbered 0, after V lost 6 bases and J lost 3 bases. The CDR3 sequence: CASRGLAGYNEQFF. CDR3 DNA sequence: TGTGCCAGCAGGGGACTAGCGGGCTACAATGAGCAGTTCTTC.

The V and J genes are TRBV11-2 and TRBJ2-7, with D unresolved. V was clipped by 4 bases and J by 3 bases, with 7 bases between them. The CDR3 runs 12 residues. In germline, CDR1 is SGHAT, CDR2 FQNNGV. CDR3 sequence reads: CASSSWGYEQYF. CDR3 in DNA: TGTGCCAGCAGCTCATGGGGCTACGAGCAGTACTTC. The full variable domain, in which reference TRBV11-2 and TRBJ2-7 provide the parts outside the CDR3, is EAGVAQSPRYKIIEKRQSVAFWCNPISGHATLYWYQQILGQGPKLLIQFQNNGVVDDSQLPKDRFSAERLKGVDSTLKIQPAKLEDSAVYLCASSSWGYEQYFGPGTRLTVT.

This clonotype turned up a few times. This rearrangement joins TRBV9 to TRBJ1-1; D is unresolved. The CDR3 covers 14 residues. The V gene lost 0 bases and the J gene lost 3 bases, with 9 bases spanning the gap. The V gene's germline CDR1 is SGDLS and CDR2 YYNGEE. CDR3 bases: TGTGCCAGCAGCGTAGTAGAGAGAGACACTGAAGCTTTCTTT. Encoded protein: CASSVVERDTEAFF. The variable domain in full, completed from reference TRBV9 and TRBJ1-1, reads DSGVTQTPKHLITATGQRVTLRCSPRSGDLSVYWYQQSLDQGLQFLIQYYNGEERAKGNILERFSAQQFPDLHSELNLSSLELGDSALYFCASSVVERDTEAFFGQGTRLTVV.

The V and J genes are TRBV4-2 and TRBJ1-1; 9 bases agree with TRBD1. CDR1 LGHNA and CDR2 YNFKEQ come from the germline V gene. This CDR3 comprises 14 residues. V gave up 3 bases and J gave up 3 bases; unmatched junction bases: 2. CDR3 sequence reads: CASSQGDRDTEAFF. The CDR3 DNA reads TGTGCCAGCAGCCAGGGGGACAGGGACACTGAAGCTTTCTTT.

This clonotype was counted many times. The V gene is TRBV15, the J gene TRBJ2-3; 8 bases are a match to TRBD1. This CDR3 has 15 amino acids. Per germline, CDR1 LNHNV and CDR2 YYDKDF (reference sequence). Trimming took 0 bases from V and 3 from J; bases not matched to a gene: 2. Here the CDR3 DNA reads TGTGCCACCAGCAGAGAGGGGACAGGAACAGATACGCAGTATTTT. Its translation: CATSREGTGTDTQYF.

Many counts were recorded for this clonotype. The genes are TRBV4-1 and TRBJ2-1; 8 bases are shared with TRBD1. The V and J ends lost 4 bases and 5 bases, in that order; junction bases with no gene match: 16. CDR1 and CDR2 (germline): MGHRA, YSYEKL. The CDR3 is 18 residues long. CDR3 sequence reads: CASSPRDPGQGINNEQFF. CDR3 bases: TGCGCCAGCAGCCCCCGGGATCCCGGACAGGGAATAAACAATGAGCAGTTCTTC.

The chain combines TRBV9 with TRBJ1-2; D gene ambiguous. V dropped 0 bases and J dropped 4 bases, with 13 bases sitting between them. The CDR3 covers 15 residues. CDR1 is SGDLS, CDR2 YYNGEE, per germline. Here the CDR3 DNA reads TGTGCCAGCAGCGTAGATGACACCTCCTTCTATGGCTACACCTTC. Translating gives CASSVDDTSFYGYTF. Using reference TRBV9 and TRBJ1-2 for the parts outside the CDR3, the full variable domain is DSGVTQTPKHLITATGQRVTLRCSPRSGDLSVYWYQQSLDQGLQFLIQYYNGEERAKGNILERFSAQQFPDLHSELNLSSLELGDSALYFCASSVDDTSFYGYTFGSGTRLTVV.

This clonotype has a handful of counts. The rearrangement joins TRBV6-5 to TRBJ1-6, with D uncertain. Trimming cost V 0 bases and J 14 bases, with 8 bases left between them. The CDR3 is made up of 12 amino acids. Germline V gene data show CDR1 as MNHEY and CDR2 as SVGAGI. The CDR3 region has the DNA TGTGCCAGCAGTTACTCCCGGCGGGCCCTCCACTTT. Amino acids: CASSYSRRALHF.

This clonotype was seen many times. This sequence joins TRBV7-2 and TRBJ2-5; D remains ambiguous. The CDR3 extends over 13 amino acids. In germline, CDR1 is SGHTA, CDR2 FQGNSA. Trimming took off 3 bases at V and 4 bases at J, with 9 bases between the two ends. The CDR3 DNA is TGTGCCAGCAGCTTTCTAGGCGCAGAGACCCAGTACTTC. Amino acid sequence: CASSFLGAETQYF.

This clonotype was counted a few times. This sequence joins TRBV20-1 and TRBJ1-1; possibly TRBD1 for D (5 bases). V lost 5 bases, J lost 1 base, and 8 bases lay in between. CDR1 and CDR2 from the germline V gene are DFQATT and SNEGSKA (reference sequence). CDR3 size: 12 residues. The CDR3 region has the DNA TGCAGTGCTCATGACAGGAACACTGAAGCTTTCTTT. Translation gives CSAHDRNTEAFF.

This rearrangement joins TRBV30 to TRBJ1-5, with D hard to call. Germline V gives CDR1 GTSNPN, CDR2 SVGIG (reference sequence). The CDR3 has 13 amino acids. V dropped 2 bases and J dropped 3 bases, with 8 bases sitting between them. The CDR3 protein is CAWSLRYNQPQHF. DNA of the CDR3: TGTGCCTGGAGTTTACGCTACAATCAGCCCCAGCATTTT.

This clonotype has a count of ten or more. The rearrangement links TRBV12-3 or TRBV12-4 to TRBJ1-2, with D hard to call. Trimming left V 5 bases short and J 2 bases short, with 24 bases between. The CDR3 covers 18 residues. In DNA form, the CDR3 reads TGTGCCAGCAGTCCCCAGACCCTTGGGCCCTTCCGGAACTATGGCTACACCTTC. This gives the protein CASSPQTLGPFRNYGYTF.

The chain recombines TRBV19 with TRBJ2-5, with unresolved D. V lost 2 bases to trimming and J lost 1 base, with 14 bases between them. The V gene's germline CDR1 is LNHDA and CDR2 SQIVND (reference sequence). The CDR3 runs to 16 residues. The CDR3 DNA reads as TGTGCCAGTAGTATATCGGCGAGTATCCTCCAAGAGACCCAGTACTTC. Translated, it gives CASSISASILQETQYF.

This clonotype showed up just a few times. This chain links TRBV7-2 with TRBJ1-1, with D perhaps matching TRBD1 (6 bases). Germline V gene data show CDR1 as SGHTA and CDR2 as FQGNSA. Between the trimmed V and J ends, which lost 5 bases and 0 bases, there was a span of 10 bases. The CDR3 length is 14 residues. The CDR3 coding sequence is TGTGCCAGCAGCGGCAGGGGAATGAACACTGAAGCTTTCTTT. It is translated as CASSGRGMNTEAFF.

The chain uses TRBV7-8 and TRBJ2-3; 9 bases map to TRBD1. The CDR3 is 15 amino acids. The germline gives CDR1 SGHVS, CDR2 FQNEAQ. Unmatched junction bases numbered 3, after V lost 1 base and J lost 4 bases. The CDR3 reads CASSLGGQGSDTQYF. CDR3 in DNA: TGTGCCAGCAGCTTAGGGGGACAGGGTTCAGATACGCAGTATTTT.

The rearrangement links TRBV25-1 to TRBJ2-7; the match to TRBD2 covers 10 bases. The CDR3 loop spans 14 amino acids. CDR1 MGHDK and CDR2 SYGVNS come from the germline V gene. V lost 7 bases and J lost 6; bases outside the gene matches: 9. CDR3 residues: CASTRPGTSVEQYF. The CDR3 region has the DNA TGTGCCAGCACACGCCCCGGGACTAGCGTCGAGCAGTACTTC.

This clonotype was counted a few times. This chain uses TRBV9 with TRBJ1-2; maybe TRBD1 (6 bases). With 4 bases removed from V and 3 bases from J, the gap between germline ends came to 16 bases. Germline CDR1 SGDLS, CDR2 YYNGEE. There are 15 residues in the CDR3. CDR3 region: CASSPQEGGYYGYTF. The CDR3 coding sequence is TGTGCCAGCAGCCCCCAGGAGGGGGGGTACTATGGCTACACCTTC.

The chain is built from TRBV4-3 and TRBJ1-4; D gene uncertain. Germline lookup yields CDR1 LGHNA and CDR2 YSLEER. Trimming took 0 bases from V and 5 from J, leaving 16 bases between them. The CDR3 runs 17 residues. The CDR3 DNA reads as TGCGCCAGCAGCCAAGATATTTTACCGATCCCAAATGAAAAACTGTTTTTT. Translated: CASSQDILPIPNEKLFF.

The genes are TRBV9 and TRBJ2-7; D unresolved. Germline CDR1 is SGDLS and CDR2 is YYNGEE. V lost 1 base and J 1 base, leaving 9 bases between the germline ends. This CDR3 is 14 amino acids long. CDR3 DNA sequence: TGTGCCAGCAGCGTAACGTCGGGTTCCTACGAGCAGTACTTC. This encodes CASSVTSGSYEQYF.

This clonotype occurred many times. The chain carries TRBV7-9 and TRBJ2-2; TRBD1 matches 12 bases. The germline V gene encodes CDR1 SEHNR and CDR2 FQNEAQ (reference sequence). The V gene end was trimmed by 5 bases and the J gene end by 9 bases; junction bases not matched to a gene: 4. This CDR3 has 14 residues. The CDR3 DNA sequence: TGTGCCAGCAGCCCCGGGACAGGGGGCCGGGAGCTGTTTTTT. Protein product: CASSPGTGGRELFF.

This chain uses TRBV20-1 with TRBJ2-5; D might be TRBD2 (6 bases). Trimming removed 0 bases at V and 2 bases at J, with 10 bases between. The CDR3 covers 14 residues. Germline-derived CDR1 and CDR2 are DFQATT and SNEGSKA (reference sequence). The CDR3 loop reads CSARDGDWQETQYF. The CDR3 region has the DNA TGCAGTGCTAGAGATGGGGACTGGCAAGAGACCCAGTACTTC.

The V gene is TRBV19, the J gene TRBJ2-5; a possible D gene is TRBD1 (5 bases). Germline lookup yields CDR1 LNHDA and CDR2 SQIVND (reference sequence). V was cut by 6 bases and J by 5 bases, with 16 bases left in between. This CDR3 has 14 amino acids. This CDR3 is CASRAQGGRETQYF. CDR3 in DNA: TGTGCCAGTAGAGCGCAGGGTGGCCGGGAGACCCAGTACTTC.

This clonotype came up a few times. The chain couples TRBV10-3 to TRBJ2-5; 12 positions match TRBD2. Germline CDR1 and CDR2: ENHRY and SYGVKD. The trim removed 2 bases at V and 5 bases at J, leaving 6 bases unmatched. This CDR3 contains 16 residues. This CDR3 is CAISELAGGPYETQYF. The CDR3 bases are TGTGCCATCAGTGAGCTAGCGGGGGGGCCGTATGAGACCCAGTACTTC.

The J gene is TRBJ2-1, the V gene TRBV5-1; D gene uncertain. The CDR3 loop spans 13 amino acids. V lost 2 bases and J 8 bases, leaving 11 bases between the germline ends. Germline V gene sequence: CDR1 SGHRS, CDR2 YFSETQ. CDR3 in amino acids: CASSFGAADEQFF. The CDR3 DNA reads TGCGCCAGCAGCTTTGGTGCCGCGGATGAGCAGTTCTTC. The full variable domain, in which reference TRBV5-1 and TRBJ2-1 provide the parts outside the CDR3, is KAGVTQTPRYLIKTRGQQVTLSCSPISGHRSVSWYQQTPGQGLQFLFEYFSETQRNKGNFPGRFSGRQFSNSRSEMNVSTLELGDSALYLCASSFGAADEQFFGPGTRLTVL.

The table lists this clonotype with many counts. The chain links TRBV10-3 to TRBJ2-4, with a weak D call TRBD1 (6 bases). The germline V and J ends were trimmed by 2 bases and 4 bases, with 15 bases remaining between them. Per the germline V gene, CDR1 is ENHRY and CDR2 is SYGVKD. CDR3 length equals 16 residues. The CDR3 nucleotides read TGTGCCATCAGTGAGACCTTAGACGGACAGAAAAACATTCAGTACTTC. Translating gives CAISETLDGQKNIQYF.